Each of the 8 T cell receptor beta chains below was sequenced from the same sample in a study of blood T cell repertoires in COVID-19. Profiling relied on immunoSEQ multiplex PCR, and the TCRdb table lists in-frame clones only, not all of them. The sample includes some 300,000 clones, 87% of them seen just once. Sequenced input: PBMCs or T cells enriched from blood (not recorded which). The source of these receptors is a woman in her twenties or thirties who had recovered from COVID-19.

This chain uses TRBV6-1 with TRBJ2-3; 9 positions match TRBD2. V lost 4 bases, J lost 5 bases, and 13 bases stayed unmatched. Germline assignment: CDR1 MNHNS and CDR2 SASEGT. This CDR3 is built from 17 residues. CDR3 region: CASSGGPSGMRQDTQYF. Here the CDR3 DNA reads TGTGCCAGCAGTGGGGGGCCTAGCGGGATGCGACAAGATACGCAGTATTTT.

The gene calls are TRBV28 and TRBJ1-1; no definite D call. Germline CDR1 reads MDHEN; CDR2 reads SYDVKM. V gave up 3 bases and J gave up 1 base, with 9 bases separating them. The CDR3 has 14 amino acids. CDR3 DNA sequence: TGTGCCAGCAGTTTGGTGGCAGAGAACACTGAAGCTTTCTTT. This codes for CASSLVAENTEAFF. Filled out from reference TRBV28 and TRBJ1-1, the complete variable domain reads DVKVTQSSRYLVKRTGEKVFLECVQDMDHENMFWYRQDPGLGLRLIYFSYDVKMKEKGDIPEGYSVSREKKERFSLILESASTNQTSMYLCASSLVAENTEAFFGQGTRLTVV.

The chain has TRBV28 and TRBJ1-1; 8 nucleotides match TRBD1. This CDR3 has 16 residues. J gave up 6 bases and V 5 bases, and 14 bases lay outside the gene matches. Germline values: CDR1 MDHEN, CDR2 SYDVKM. For the CDR3, the DNA is TGTGCCAGCAGTACCACAGACAGGGGCGTTGGTTCTGAAGCTTTCTTT. This encodes CASSTTDRGVGSEAFF.

The chain couples TRBV7-8 to TRBJ2-1; 13 positions match TRBD2. The CDR3 has 15 amino acids. CDR1 and CDR2 (germline): SGHVS, FQNEAQ. V was pared by 2 bases and J by 6 bases, with 1 base of the junction left unmatched. The CDR3 here is CASSLTSGGVNEQFF. The CDR3 nucleotides read TGTGCCAGCAGCTTAACTAGCGGGGGGGTCAATGAGCAGTTCTTC.

The rearrangement links TRBV6-4 to TRBJ1-1; TRBD1 matches at 12 bases. Germline assignment: CDR1 MRHNA and CDR2 SNTAGT. CDR3 length equals 15 residues. Trimming cost V 6 bases and J 2 bases; bases outside gene matches: 4. The chain's CDR3 is CASRRDRGLNTEAFF. The DNA for the CDR3 is TGTGCCAGCAGGAGGGACAGGGGGCTTAACACTGAAGCTTTCTTT.

V usage is TRBV28 and J usage is TRBJ2-1, with 10 bases fitting TRBD1. V trimming: 6 bases; J trimming: 7 bases; junction bases outside the gene matches: 18. Germline lookup yields CDR1 MDHEN and CDR2 SYDVKM. The CDR3 has 18 amino acids. The CDR3 nucleotides are TGTGCCAGCAGCGGTGGGAAAATCCGGGACAGGGGTAGGAATGAGCAGTTCTTC. It specifies CASSGGKIRDRGRNEQFF.

V is TRBV5-1 and J is TRBJ2-7, with 13 bases identical to TRBD2. CDR1 and CDR2 (germline): SGHRS, YFSETQ. The CDR3 runs 14 residues. The V segment lost 3 bases and the J segment 6 bases; nucleotides outside the gene matches: 3. The CDR3, as DNA: TGCGCCAGCAGCTCACTAGCGGGGGGGCCCGAGCAGTACTTC. This sequence encodes CASSSLAGGPEQYF.

V and J are TRBV28 and TRBJ1-4, with 7 bases matching TRBD1. The CDR3 runs to 15 residues. Germline lookup yields CDR1 MDHEN and CDR2 SYDVKM. V lost 5 bases, J lost 4 bases, and 7 bases stayed unmatched. This CDR3 is CASSRLTGLNEKLFF. CDR3 DNA: TGTGCCAGCAGTAGACTGACAGGGCTTAATGAAAAACTGTTTTTT.